The entry below describes one T cell receptor (beta chain). As yet, its antigen is unknown. This record belongs to a study of OX40 agonist ivuxolimab in advanced cancers. This CDR3 has 15 amino acids. Germline assignment: CDR1 SEHNR and CDR2 FQNEAQ (reference sequence). Trimming removed 5 bases from V and 0 bases from J, with 10 bases in between. Clones were read by immunoSEQ multiplex PCR, and TCRdb kept only the in-frame ones, dropping some. The sample yields around 15,000 clones, roughly 90% seen once. Findings of the study overall: The specificity for antigen of the expanded peripheral T cells was not determined. Among the least clonally expanded were partial responders at 0.1-3.0 mg/kg. Some of the nonresponding patients also showed low levels of normalized T-cell clonal expansion.

The rearrangement uses TRBV7-9 and TRBJ1-4; D might be TRBD1 (5 bases). The source was CD4+ or CD8+ T cells sorted from blood, collected in a trial of the OX40 agonist ivuxolimab. The origin of this receptor is an adult with an advanced solid tumor such as melanoma, head and neck, liver or kidney cancer. The CDR3 bases are TGTGCCAGCAGCCGAGACAGTACAACTAATGAAAAACTGTTTTTT. Its protein product is CASSRDSTTNEKLFF. The whole variable domain, remainder taken from reference TRBV7-9 and TRBJ1-4, is DTGVSQNPRHKITKRGQNVTFRCDPISEHNRLYWYRQTLGQGPEFLTYFQNEAQLEKSRLLSDRFSAERPKGSFSTLEIQRTEQGDSAMYLCASSRDSTTNEKLFFGSGTQLSVL.